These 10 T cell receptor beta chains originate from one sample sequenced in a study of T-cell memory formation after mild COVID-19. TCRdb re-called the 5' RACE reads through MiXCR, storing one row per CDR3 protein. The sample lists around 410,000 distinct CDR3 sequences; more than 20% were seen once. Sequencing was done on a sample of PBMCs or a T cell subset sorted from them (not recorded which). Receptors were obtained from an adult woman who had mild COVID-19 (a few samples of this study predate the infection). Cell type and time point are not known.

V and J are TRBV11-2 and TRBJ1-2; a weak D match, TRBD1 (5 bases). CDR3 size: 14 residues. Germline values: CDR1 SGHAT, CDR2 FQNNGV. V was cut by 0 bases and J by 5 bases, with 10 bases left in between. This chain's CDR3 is CASSLDMTEYGYTF. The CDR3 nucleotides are TGTGCCAGCAGCTTAGATATGACAGAGTATGGCTACACCTTC.

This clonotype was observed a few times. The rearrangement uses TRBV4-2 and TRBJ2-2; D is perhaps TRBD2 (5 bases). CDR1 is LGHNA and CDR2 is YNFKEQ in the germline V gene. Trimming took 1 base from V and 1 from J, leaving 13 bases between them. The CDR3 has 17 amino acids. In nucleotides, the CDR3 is TGTGCCAGCAGCCAAGTCTCGATCGGGGAGAACACCGGGGAGCTGTTTTTT. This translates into CASSQVSIGENTGELFF.

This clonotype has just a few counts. This CDR3 is CASSADRETQYF. The CDR3 DNA reads TGTGCCAGCAGCGCGGACAGAGAGACCCAGTACTTC. The chain uses TRBV7-2 and TRBJ2-5, with D possibly TRBD1 on 6 matching bases. Trimming pared 5 bases from V and 4 bases from J, leaving 8 bases between. The CDR3 is made up of 12 amino acids. Germline V gene lookup returns CDR1 SGHTA and CDR2 FQGNSA.

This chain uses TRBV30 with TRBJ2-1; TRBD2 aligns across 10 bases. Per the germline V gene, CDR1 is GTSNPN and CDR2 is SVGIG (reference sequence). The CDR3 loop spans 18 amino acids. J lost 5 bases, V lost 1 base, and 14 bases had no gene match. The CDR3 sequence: CAWSALPSGLAGDNEQFF. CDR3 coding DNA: TGTGCCTGGAGTGCCCTACCTTCTGGGCTAGCGGGGGACAATGAGCAGTTCTTC.

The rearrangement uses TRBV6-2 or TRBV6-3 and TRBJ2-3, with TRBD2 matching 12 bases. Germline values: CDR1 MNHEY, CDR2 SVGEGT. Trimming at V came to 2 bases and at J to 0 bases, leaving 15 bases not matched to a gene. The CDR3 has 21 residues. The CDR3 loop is CASSYPHLWLAGGTSTDTQYF. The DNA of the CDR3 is TGTGCCAGCAGTTACCCCCACCTGTGGCTAGCGGGGGGGACTAGCACAGATACGCAGTATTTT.

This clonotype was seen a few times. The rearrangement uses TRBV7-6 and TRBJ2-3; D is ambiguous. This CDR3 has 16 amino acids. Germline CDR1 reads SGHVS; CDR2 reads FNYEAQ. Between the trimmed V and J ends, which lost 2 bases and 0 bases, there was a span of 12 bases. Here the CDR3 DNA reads TGTGCCAGCAGCTTATGGCTAGAGACTAGCACAGATACGCAGTATTTT. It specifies CASSLWLETSTDTQYF.

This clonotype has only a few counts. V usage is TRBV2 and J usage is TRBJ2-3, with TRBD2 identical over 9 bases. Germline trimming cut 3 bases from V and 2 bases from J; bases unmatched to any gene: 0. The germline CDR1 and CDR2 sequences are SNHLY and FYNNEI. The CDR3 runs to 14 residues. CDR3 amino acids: CASSEGLATDTQYF. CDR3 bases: TGTGCCAGCAGTGAGGGACTAGCCACAGATACGCAGTATTTT.

The CDR3 protein is CASSLIGGYIGELFF. The CDR3 DNA sequence: TGTGCCAGCAGCTTGATAGGAGGGTATATCGGGGAGCTGTTTTTT. The chain links TRBV5-6 to TRBJ2-2, with a tentative D call TRBD2 (6 bases). Per germline, CDR1 SGHDT and CDR2 YYEEEE. Trimming left V 1 base short and J 7 bases short, with 14 bases between. The CDR3 loop spans 15 amino acids.

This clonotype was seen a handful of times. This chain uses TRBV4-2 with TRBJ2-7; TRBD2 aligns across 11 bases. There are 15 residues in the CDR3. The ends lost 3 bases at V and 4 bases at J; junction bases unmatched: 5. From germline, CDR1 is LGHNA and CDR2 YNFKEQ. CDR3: CASSHTSGGRYEQYF. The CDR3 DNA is TGTGCCAGCAGCCACACTAGCGGGGGAAGGTACGAGCAGTACTTC.

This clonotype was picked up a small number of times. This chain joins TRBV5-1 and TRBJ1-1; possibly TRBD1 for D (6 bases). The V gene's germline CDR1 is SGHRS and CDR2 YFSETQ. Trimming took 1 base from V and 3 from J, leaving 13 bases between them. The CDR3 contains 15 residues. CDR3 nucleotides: TGCGCCAGCAGCTTGTGGCAAAGGGGGTACACTGAAGCTTTCTTT. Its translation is CASSLWQRGYTEAFF.